The present TCR beta chain was sequenced within a study of blood T cell repertoires in COVID-19 (dated by TCRdb to 2018 to 2021). Study-wide context: Samples from collaborators originated in the United States, Italy and Spain and spanned both the acute and convalescent phases of COVID-19. The prospective study material was composed of cDNA or gDNA derived from T cells, B-cell-depleted T cells, or PBMCs. Deeply sampled blood TCRbeta repertoires from subjects exposed to, actively infected with, or recovered from COVID-19 were included in the dataset. The repertoires were released in a freely available public database meant as a resource for research on the immune response to SARS-CoV-2. The samples were drawn from the first 160 participants of the ongoing ImmuneRACE study and from 1,200 or so subjects provided by 6 global collaborators. Sample metadata almost always included a de-identified subject ID, COVID-19 status, age in years and sex. Where HLA class I and class II types were available, the types were taken from metadata supplied by the sample provider, not from assay-based typing.

Concerning this clone itself: The antigen it recognizes is unknown. No quality values exist for individual bases; no much larger clone is one base distant.

General conclusions and limits of the study: Clinical and demographic metadata were provided uncurated, with the amount varying by source and participant.

The CDR3 holds 15 amino acids from the cysteine to the phenylalanine. Only the CDR3 DNA stays, 45 bases, in frame from base 1. Unmatched junction bases come to 6, with V trimmed by 4 bases and J by 3 bases. The germline V gene specifies MDHEN as CDR1 and SYDVKM as CDR2. In Seattle, one collaborating source enrolled patients while the infection was active and tracked those patients longitudinally over the course of disease. Collaborating institutions collected whole blood in K2EDTA tubes following their own protocols. For TCRbeta analysis, collaborators shipped samples as frozen whole blood, isolated PBMCs, or DNA extracted from either of those sample types. TCRbeta CDR3 regions were amplified from genomic DNA by means of the immunoSEQ Assay, a bias-controlled multiplex PCR. For the original study's pipeline: The number of nucleated cells in each sample was estimated by amplification of reference gene primers within the assay. To quantify the absolute abundance of each unique TCRbeta CDR3 rearrangement, sequence reads were collapsed and filtered. For each sample, productive Simpson clonality was calculated as the square root of Simpson's diversity index across productive rearrangements. TCRdb re-hosts the immuneACCESS table, in-frame sequences only. Its copies lack some clones; in the studies checked, an unresolved V gene accounts for under half of them, and the cause for the rest is not known. The DNA gave D and trimming, while V, J and clone size come from that table. The sample has roughly 54,000 clones on record, 87% of them singletons. The ten top clones hold more than 6% of the sample.

The chain links TRBV28 with TRBJ2-7; the junction holds 10 bases that match TRBD2. The sequenced sample consisted of peripheral blood. This clonotype was sampled from a woman aged 60-70 years with COVID-19, enrolled during active disease. Read as DNA, the sequence is TGTGCCAGCAGTTCCCCCAGCGGGAGGGACTACGAGCAGTACTTC. It translates to CASSSPSGRDYEQYF.